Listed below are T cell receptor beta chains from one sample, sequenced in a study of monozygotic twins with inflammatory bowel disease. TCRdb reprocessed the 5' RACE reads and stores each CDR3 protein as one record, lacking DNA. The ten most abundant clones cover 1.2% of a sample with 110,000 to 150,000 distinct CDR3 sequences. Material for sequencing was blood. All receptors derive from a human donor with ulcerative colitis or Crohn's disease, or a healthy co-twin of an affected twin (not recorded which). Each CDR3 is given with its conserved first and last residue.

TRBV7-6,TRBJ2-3,CASSLVLAGSTDTQYF
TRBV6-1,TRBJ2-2,CASSQPGRLTGELFF
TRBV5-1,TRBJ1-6,CASSLVGQGSLRNSPLHF
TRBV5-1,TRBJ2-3,CASSLAVGGWSDTQYF
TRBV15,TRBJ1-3,CATSIELDSDTIYF
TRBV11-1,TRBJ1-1,CASSDIRGVGTEAFF
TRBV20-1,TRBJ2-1,CSRGGHNEQFF
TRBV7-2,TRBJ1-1,CASSLAGRGWVTEAFF
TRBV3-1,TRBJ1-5,CASSQLSAGSQPQHF
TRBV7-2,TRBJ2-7,CASSLFPNPAYEQYF